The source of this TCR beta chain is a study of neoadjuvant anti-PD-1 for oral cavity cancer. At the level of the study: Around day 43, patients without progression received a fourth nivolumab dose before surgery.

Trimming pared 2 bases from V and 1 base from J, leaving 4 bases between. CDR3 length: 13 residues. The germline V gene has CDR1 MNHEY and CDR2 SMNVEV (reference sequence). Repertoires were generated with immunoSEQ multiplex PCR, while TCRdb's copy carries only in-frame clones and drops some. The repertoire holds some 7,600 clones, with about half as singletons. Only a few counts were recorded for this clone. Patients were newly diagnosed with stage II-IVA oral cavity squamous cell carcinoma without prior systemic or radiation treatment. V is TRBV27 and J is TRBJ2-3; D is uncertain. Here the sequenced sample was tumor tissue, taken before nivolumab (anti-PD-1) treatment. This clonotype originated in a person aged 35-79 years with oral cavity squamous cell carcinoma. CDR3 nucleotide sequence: TGTGCCAGCAGTTTAACGGGCACAGATACGCAGTATTTT. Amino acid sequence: CASSLTGTDTQYF.